One sample yielded the 32 T cell receptor beta chains listed below, sequenced in a study of human T cells and chemical hapten exposure. The time point: patch test 3, about 24 weeks after DPC sensitization. As to treatment: therapeutic diphenylcyclopropenone sensitization with weekly scalp DPC. MiXCR, applied by TCRdb to the RACE reads, yields one record per CDR3 protein. Among around 85,000 distinct CDR3 sequences listed, 10% to 15% were seen once. The specimen comprised whole blood, sampled in connection with sensitization to the hapten diphenylcyclopropenone (DPC). The receptors stem from a woman between 45 and 65 years old with alopecia areata. Some clones in this sample may be carry-over from other donors' samples.

The V gene is TRBV12-3 or TRBV12-4, the J gene TRBJ1-5, with D uncertain. The V end lost 5 bases, the J end lost 4 bases, and 15 bases lay between the germline ends. There are 15 residues in the CDR3. The CDR3: CASSDRARQNQPQHF. CDR3 nucleotide sequence: TGTGCCAGCAGTGACCGGGCCCGGCAGAATCAGCCCCAGCATTTT.

The sample holds many counts of this clonotype. The chain carries TRBV12-5 and TRBJ2-1, with no clear D. Trimming removed 4 bases at V and 7 bases at J, with 8 bases between. The CDR3 contains 12 residues. CDR1 and CDR2 from the germline V gene are LGHNT and FRNRAP. The DNA of the CDR3 is TGTGCTAGTGGTTCTTCGTGGAATGAGCAGTTCTTC. Translated: CASGSSWNEQFF. Drawing the rest from reference TRBV12-5 and TRBJ2-1, the complete variable domain is DARVTQTPRHKVTEMGQEVTMRCQPILGHNTVFWYRQTMMQGLELLAYFRNRAPLDDSGMPKDRFSAEMPDATLATLKIQPSEPRDSAVYFCASGSSWNEQFFGPGTRLTVL.

This clonotype has a count of ten or more. The chain carries TRBV30 and TRBJ2-1; D gene unclear. CDR1 and CDR2 from the germline V gene are GTSNPN and SVGIG (reference sequence). V was clipped by 2 bases and J by 7 bases, with 6 bases between them. The CDR3 is 11 residues long. The CDR3 here is CAWSNGNEQFF. The CDR3 DNA follows: TGTGCCTGGAGTAACGGGAATGAGCAGTTCTTC.

This clonotype came up many times. This rearrangement joins TRBV29-1 to TRBJ1-1; TRBD1 agrees at 7 bases. Germline values: CDR1 SQVTM, CDR2 ANQGSEA. CDR3 length: 13 residues. The J segment lost 5 bases and the V segment lost 5 bases, leaving 8 bases of the junction unmatched. CDR3 nucleotide sequence: TGCAGCGTTCGGGCAGGGGGAGAGACTGAAGCTTTCTTT. Translation: CSVRAGGETEAFF.

In this sample, this clonotype turned up many times. This chain uses TRBV7-2 with TRBJ1-2; tentative D call: TRBD1 (6 bases). V lost 3 bases, J lost 7 bases, and 21 bases lay in between. The CDR3 covers 16 residues. Per germline, CDR1 SGHTA and CDR2 FQGNSA. The CDR3 DNA reads as TGTGCCAGCAGCTTCCCCAACAGGGTTAGGGGAAGTGGCTACACCTTC. Amino acid sequence: CASSFPNRVRGSGYTF.

This clonotype occurred a few times. The genes are TRBV18 and TRBJ2-3; maybe TRBD1 (6 bases). This CDR3 comprises 15 residues. V lost 1 base to trimming and J lost 0 bases, with 8 bases between them. CDR1 and CDR2 from the germline V gene are KGHSH and LQKENI. CDR3 in DNA: TGTGCCAGCTCACCACAACAGGGTAGCACAGATACGCAGTATTTT. As protein: CASSPQQGSTDTQYF.

The table lists this clonotype with a few counts. The genes are TRBV29-1 and TRBJ1-1; D unresolved. Germline CDR1 reads SQVTM; CDR2 reads ANQGSEA. V lost 2 bases, J lost 1 base, and 14 bases lay in between. This CDR3 has 15 amino acids. This CDR3 is CSVESYTSANTEAFF. CDR3 nucleotides: TGCAGCGTTGAATCTTACACCAGTGCGAACACTGAAGCTTTCTTT.

The V and J genes are TRBV29-1 and TRBJ2-1; D uncertain. V lost 8 bases to trimming and J lost 0 bases, with 11 bases between them. The CDR3 length is 13 residues. CDR1 is SQVTM, CDR2 ANQGSEA, per germline. The CDR3 sequence: CSRVASSYNEQFF. CDR3 in DNA: TGCAGCCGGGTGGCCAGCTCCTACAATGAGCAGTTCTTC.

The rearrangement links TRBV29-1 to TRBJ2-3; 9 positions match TRBD2. Per the germline V gene, CDR1 is SQVTM and CDR2 is ANQGSEA. The CDR3 sequence is 16 residues long. The ends lost 3 bases at V and 6 bases at J; junction bases unmatched: 13. The CDR3: CSVDQGSGRILDTQYF. The CDR3 DNA reads as TGCAGCGTTGACCAGGGCAGCGGGAGGATCCTGGATACGCAGTATTTT.

This clonotype has a count of ten or more. The chain combines TRBV13 with TRBJ1-1; 10 positions match TRBD1. Trimming at V came to 8 bases and at J to 0 bases, leaving 9 bases not matched to a gene. Germline-derived CDR1 and CDR2 are PRHDT and FYEKMQ (reference sequence). This CDR3 has 16 residues. The DNA of the CDR3 is TGTGCCAGCGACAGGGGGCGGAGGGGTATGAACACTGAAGCTTTCTTT. It is translated as CASDRGRRGMNTEAFF.

There are many counts of this clonotype. The rearrangement links TRBV6-2 or TRBV6-3 to TRBJ2-7; TRBD1 might be the D (5 bases). The CDR3 is made up of 14 amino acids. V lost 6 bases and J 7 bases, leaving 19 bases between the germline ends. Germline V gene sequence: CDR1 MNHEY, CDR2 SVGEGT. The CDR3 DNA reads as TGTGCCAGCAGCCCTGGGGCAATCCCTACGGAGCAGTACTTC. Its translation is CASSPGAIPTEQYF.

There are many counts of this clonotype. The CDR3 spells CASSQVGTSGRGNTQYF. CDR3 in DNA: TGTGCCAGCAGCCAAGTTGGGACTAGCGGGAGAGGAAATACGCAGTATTTT. The chain has TRBV4-2 and TRBJ2-3; 14 nucleotides agree with TRBD2. V lost 1 base, J lost 7 bases, and 7 bases stayed unmatched. The CDR3 has 17 amino acids. The germline V gene encodes CDR1 LGHNA and CDR2 YNFKEQ.

This clonotype came up many times. The chain has TRBV7-9 and TRBJ1-4; D remains ambiguous. The CDR3 has 16 residues. The V gene's germline CDR1 is SEHNR and CDR2 FQNEAQ (reference sequence). Deletions cut 2 bases from V and 6 bases from J, with 16 bases between. This CDR3 is CASSLPVGMRDEKLFF. DNA of the CDR3: TGTGCCAGCAGCTTACCAGTAGGGATGCGGGATGAAAAACTGTTTTTT. Looking up the rest from reference TRBV7-9 and TRBJ1-4 gives the full variable domain: DTGVSQNPRHKITKRGQNVTFRCDPISEHNRLYWYRQTLGQGPEFLTYFQNEAQLEKSRLLSDRFSAERPKGSFSTLEIQRTEQGDSAMYLCASSLPVGMRDEKLFFGSGTQLSVL.

A few counts support this clonotype. The rearrangement uses TRBV2 and TRBJ1-4; 8 bases line up with TRBD1. The CDR3 length is 14 residues. J gave up 10 bases and V 4 bases, and 8 bases lay outside the gene matches. Germline lookup yields CDR1 SNHLY and CDR2 FYNNEI. CDR3 residues: CASSVDRGRGKLFF. The CDR3 region has the DNA TGTGCCAGCAGTGTTGACAGGGGAAGGGGAAAACTGTTTTTT.

This clonotype was found many times. This chain uses TRBV5-1 with TRBJ2-1, with 7 bases that match TRBD2. The CDR3 contains 16 residues. The germline V gene encodes CDR1 SGHRS and CDR2 YFSETQ. V lost 1 base to trimming and J lost 1 base; unmatched junction nucleotides: 5. Written as DNA, the CDR3 is TGCGCCAGCAGCTTGAACGAAGCGGGATCCTACAATGAGCAGTTCTTC. Its protein is CASSLNEAGSYNEQFF.

The chain carries TRBV14 and TRBJ1-6; D remains unclear. V dropped 4 bases and J dropped 4 bases, with 11 bases sitting between them. The germline gives CDR1 SGHDN, CDR2 FVKESK. This CDR3 comprises 15 residues. The CDR3 bases are TGTGCCAGCAGCCGCCAAGGGAGTTATAATTCACCCCTCCACTTT. It translates to CASSRQGSYNSPLHF.

The table lists this clonotype with a few counts. CDR3 residues: CASSPVTSGRAFNTGELFF. The CDR3 DNA reads TGTGCCAGTAGCCCGGTGACTAGCGGGAGGGCCTTTAACACCGGGGAGCTGTTTTTT. The V call is TRBV19, the J call TRBJ2-2; 14 nucleotides line up with TRBD2. V shed 6 bases, J shed 2 bases, and the junction held 11 bases outside the gene matches. From germline, CDR1 is LNHDA and CDR2 SQIVND (reference sequence). This CDR3 contains 19 residues.

The chain couples TRBV6-1 to TRBJ2-7, with TRBD1 identical over 10 bases. This CDR3 is 15 amino acids long. Germline V gene data show CDR1 as MNHNS and CDR2 as SASEGT. The V gene end was trimmed by 6 bases and the J gene end by 2 bases; junction bases not matched to a gene: 7. The DNA for the CDR3 is TGTGCCAGCAGGGAACCGGGACAGGGGACCTACGAGCAGTACTTC. Its translation is CASREPGQGTYEQYF.

The sample holds a few counts of this clonotype. This chain links TRBV20-1 with TRBJ2-7; a possible D gene is TRBD2 (6 bases). This CDR3 spans 12 amino acids. Germline loops: CDR1 DFQATT, CDR2 SNEGSKA (reference sequence). The V gene lost 3 bases and the J gene lost 6 bases, with 12 bases spanning the gap. The CDR3 loop reads CSASYTSTEQYF. CDR3 DNA sequence: TGCAGTGCTAGCTATACTAGCACCGAGCAGTACTTC.

This clonotype is a singleton in its sample. The chain uses TRBV20-1 and TRBJ1-1, with D perhaps matching TRBD1 (5 bases). The V gene's germline CDR1 is DFQATT and CDR2 SNEGSKA (reference sequence). The V gene lost 0 bases and the J gene lost 5 bases, with 13 bases spanning the gap. The CDR3 sequence is 14 residues long. The chain's CDR3 is CSARDFRETTEAFF. The CDR3 DNA reads TGCAGTGCTAGAGATTTCAGGGAGACGACTGAAGCTTTCTTT.

With respect to this clonotype: At one end, the junction sequence differs from germline, possibly due to a read error. The chain has TRBV27 and TRBJ2-3; tentatively, D is TRBD2 (6 bases). Germline CDR1 reads MNHEY; CDR2 reads SMNVEV (reference sequence). This CDR3 has 17 amino acids. This CDR3 is CASSSFPGLTGTVTQYF. CDR3 nucleotides: TGTGCCAGCAGTTCGTTTCCGGGACTCACAGGCACAGTTACGCAGTATTTT.

This clonotype appeared many times. The chain joins TRBV7-3 to TRBJ2-1; 16 bases are a match to TRBD2. V shed 1 base and J 14 bases; nucleotides not matched to a gene: 5. CDR1 is SGHTA and CDR2 is FQGTGA in the germline V gene. CDR3 length: 15 residues. As DNA, the CDR3 is TGTGCCAGCAGCTTAAGTACGGGACTAGCGGGAGGGAAGTTCTTC. Translating it yields CASSLSTGLAGGKFF.

The V call is TRBV20-1, the J call TRBJ2-1; no definite D call. Germline lookup yields CDR1 DFQATT and CDR2 SNEGSKA (reference sequence). The CDR3 contains 14 residues. Trimming removed 4 bases at V and 8 bases at J, with 18 bases between. DNA for the CDR3: TGCAGTGCTATGGACCGACTCTTTAGGGATGAGCAGTTCTTC. It yields the protein CSAMDRLFRDEQFF.

In its sample, this clonotype was seen a few times. The V call is TRBV19, the J call TRBJ1-4; no firm D call. This CDR3 is built from 16 residues. Germline V gives CDR1 LNHDA, CDR2 SQIVND (reference sequence). V was trimmed by 4 bases and J by 5 bases, leaving 17 bases between them. In DNA form, the CDR3 reads TGTGCCAGTAGTACCTCCCCGGCCGCCATCAATGAAAAACTGTTTTTT. Encoded protein: CASSTSPAAINEKLFF.

This clonotype was detected ten times or more. V and J are TRBV19 and TRBJ1-5; D gene ambiguous. V lost 7 bases, J lost 1 base, and 14 bases lay in between. In germline, CDR1 is LNHDA, CDR2 SQIVND (reference sequence). The CDR3 runs 15 residues. This CDR3 is CASTFLGSSNQPQHF. CDR3 coding DNA: TGTGCCAGTACCTTCCTGGGATCAAGCAATCAGCCCCAGCATTTT.

This clonotype was counted only a few times. The DNA for the CDR3 is TGTGCCAGCAGCCAATTGCGGGAGACCCAGTACTTC. It translates to CASSQLRETQYF. The chain combines TRBV3-1 with TRBJ2-5, with D uncertain. Germline lookup yields CDR1 LGHDT and CDR2 YNNKEL (reference sequence). This CDR3 is built from 12 residues. Trimming stripped 2 bases from V and 5 bases from J, with 6 bases between.

The rearrangement links TRBV20-1 to TRBJ2-7, with 9 bases aligning to TRBD1. This CDR3 spans 14 amino acids. J gave up 2 bases and V 2 bases, and 4 bases lay outside the gene matches. Germline V gives CDR1 DFQATT, CDR2 SNEGSKA (reference sequence). The CDR3 coding sequence is TGCAGTGCTAGAAAGGGACAGGGAGCCTACGAGCAGTACTTC. This gives the protein CSARKGQGAYEQYF.

The genes are TRBV28 and TRBJ2-7; D not resolved. V dropped 0 bases and J dropped 3 bases, with 9 bases sitting between them. Per germline, CDR1 MDHEN and CDR2 SYDVKM. This CDR3 region has 14 residues. The CDR3 nucleotides read TGTGCCAGCAGTTTATGGGGGTCGGGCTACGAGCAGTACTTC. It encodes CASSLWGSGYEQYF. Complete variable domain (other parts from reference TRBV28 and TRBJ2-7): DVKVTQSSRYLVKRTGEKVFLECVQDMDHENMFWYRQDPGLGLRLIYFSYDVKMKEKGDIPEGYSVSREKKERFSLILESASTNQTSMYLCASSLWGSGYEQYFGPGTRLTVT.

This clonotype has a handful of counts. The chain employs TRBV2 and TRBJ2-1; either TRBD1 or TRBD2 may fit D (6 bases each). Germline lookup yields CDR1 SNHLY and CDR2 FYNNEI. Trimming pared 6 bases from V and 3 bases from J, leaving 12 bases between. The CDR3 is made up of 14 amino acids. The CDR3 spells CASRLRDNYNEQFF. The CDR3 bases are TGTGCCAGCAGACTGCGGGACAACTACAATGAGCAGTTCTTC.

In its sample, this clonotype was seen a few times. The chain is built from TRBV6-5 and TRBJ2-3; possibly TRBD2 for D (6 bases). V lost 4 bases and J lost 2, with 13 bases in between. There are 15 residues in the CDR3. Germline-derived CDR1 and CDR2 are MNHEY and SVGAGI. Here the CDR3 reads CASSSVAANTDTQYF. The CDR3 coding sequence is TGTGCCAGCAGTTCCGTAGCGGCAAACACAGATACGCAGTATTTT.

There are many counts of this clonotype. The chain has TRBV5-5 and TRBJ2-2; TRBD2 is a possible D gene (6 bases). The CDR3 runs 15 residues. Germline-derived CDR1 and CDR2 are SGHKS and YYEKEE (reference sequence). Trimming took off 4 bases at V and 2 bases at J, with 12 bases between the two ends. CDR3 bases: TGTGCCAGCAGCACGGGGGAATTTAACACCGGGGAGCTGTTTTTT. It codes for CASSTGEFNTGELFF. Combining the CDR3 with reference TRBV5-5 and TRBJ2-2 gives the whole variable domain DAGVTQSPTHLIKTRGQQVTLRCSPISGHKSVSWYQQVLGQGPQFIFQYYEKEERGRGNFPDRFSARQFPNYSSELNVNALLLGDSALYLCASSTGEFNTGELFFGEGSRLTVL.

This clonotype has ten or more counts. The chain employs TRBV5-1 and TRBJ2-5; D is possibly TRBD2 (5 bases). The ends were cut back, 7 bases at V and 3 bases at J, with 16 bases in the middle. This CDR3 has 14 amino acids. Germline CDR1 and CDR2: SGHRS and YFSETQ. CDR3 region: CASGATGNEETQYF. Written as DNA, the CDR3 is TGCGCCAGCGGTGCCACCGGGAACGAAGAGACCCAGTACTTC.